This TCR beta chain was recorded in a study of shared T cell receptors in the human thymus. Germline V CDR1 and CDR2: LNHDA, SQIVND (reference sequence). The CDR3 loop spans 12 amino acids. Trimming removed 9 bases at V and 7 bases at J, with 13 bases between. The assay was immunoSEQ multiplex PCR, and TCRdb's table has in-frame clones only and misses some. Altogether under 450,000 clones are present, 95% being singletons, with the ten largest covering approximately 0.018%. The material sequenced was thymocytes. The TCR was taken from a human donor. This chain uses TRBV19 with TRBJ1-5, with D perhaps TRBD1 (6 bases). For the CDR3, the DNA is TGTGCCAGCAGAGACCAGGGGCAGCCCCAGCATTTT. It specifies CASRDQGQPQHF.